This T cell receptor beta chain is from a study of T cell responses to AZD1222 COVID-19 vaccine. Study overall: Analyses pooled second doses at about 4 or about 12 weeks. Notes on the study in general: A rise in Spike-specific TCR breadth and depth followed two AZD1222 doses. A mostly white British donor set with more females was recruited, and clonal diversity was possibly underestimated. Without day 14 samples, only post-peak T cell repertoires were studied.

A remark on this clone: As yet, its antigen is unknown.

This CDR3 contains 17 residues. The junction had 12 bases not matched to a gene; V was cut back by 4 bases and J by 5 bases. Germline CDR1 MRHNA, CDR2 SNTAGT. Sequencing used immunoSEQ multiplex PCR; TCRdb keeps in-frame clones, though not all of them. Among 100,000 to 120,000 clones listed, 81% were seen once. The specimen was peripheral blood, collected on day 0 of AZD1222 vaccination. This chain joins TRBV6-4 and TRBJ2-2; 8 bases fit TRBD1. The receptor comes from an adult in good health. The DNA of the CDR3 is TGTGCCAGCAGTGCGCGCCCGGACAGGGTGGATACCGGGGAGCTGTTTTTT. Its protein product is CASSARPDRVDTGELFF.